This T cell receptor (beta chain) was sequenced during a study of blood T cells in healthy people across ages. A sample-barcoded 5' primer and a J-beta primer mix were used in a second PCR of about 6 to 12 cycles. TCRdb passed the 5' RACE reads through MiXCR, listing each CDR3 protein once. The sample lists approximately 600,000 distinct CDR3 sequences; about 54% were seen once. The CDR3 spans 14 residues. In germline, CDR1 is MNHEY, CDR2 SVGEGT. The V end was cut by 2 bases, the J end by 1 base, with 6 bases between. This chain connects TRBV6-2 or TRBV6-3 to TRBJ2-1; D is perhaps TRBD2 (6 bases). This sequence originates from a man in his fifties or sixties in good health. Sequencing used blood. CDR3 in amino acids: CASSYAGSYNEQFF. The CDR3 nucleotides read TGTGCCAGCAGTTACGCGGGATCCTACAATGAGCAGTTCTTC.